This T cell receptor beta chain appears in the sequencing data of a study of control samples from healthy donors and cancer patients. To note about this clone: This same CDR3 is encoded by further DNA sequences in the sample.

Only in-frame clones appear in the TCRdb table, and some are missing; sequencing was by immunoSEQ multiplex PCR. The top ten hold 12% of the sample, which has 100,000 to 150,000 clones, about 87% seen once. From germline, CDR1 is SGHDN and CDR2 FVKESK. Trimming stripped 1 base from V and 1 base from J, with 4 bases between. CDR3 size: 13 residues. The V call is TRBV14, the J call TRBJ2-5; D gene ambiguous. Input material: blood. This sequence originates from a man aged 25 to 40 in good health. CDR3 nucleotide sequence: TGTGCCAGCAGCCAAGGAATCCAAGAGACCCAGTACTTC. The encoded protein is CASSQGIQETQYF.